What follows describes a single TCR beta chain. TCRdb fed the RT-PCR reads into MiXCR, producing one record per CDR3 protein. The sample has 650,000 to 800,000 distinct CDR3 sequences; 14% are singletons. The CDR3 is 11 residues long. V was trimmed by 7 bases and J by 6 bases, leaving 10 bases between them. Germline V gives CDR1 WSHSY, CDR2 SAAADI. The chain uses TRBV10-2 and TRBJ2-7; D is perhaps TRBD1 (6 bases). The TCR sequence derives from a female donor in good health, serving as a healthy control. Specimen: memory CD4+ T cells from blood. CDR3 region: CASTSGVEQYF. In DNA form, the CDR3 reads TGCGCCAGCACTTCAGGGGTCGAGCAGTACTTC.